What follows describes a single T cell receptor (beta chain). Its antigen has not been determined. Base qualities are not provided; no much larger clone lies one nucleotide away. TCRbeta CDR3 regions were amplified from genomic DNA using the immunoSEQ Assay, a bias-controlled multiplex PCR. Turning to the authors' computational methods: The number of nucleated cells in each sample was estimated by amplification of reference gene primers within the assay. Sequence reads were collapsed and filtered to measure the absolute abundance of every unique TCRbeta CDR3 rearrangement. For each sample, productive Simpson clonality was calculated by taking the square root of Simpson's diversity index across productive rearrangements. TCRdb stores this immuneACCESS table with in-frame sequences only. Part of the clones is absent; in the studies checked, under half of the shortfall reflects unresolved V genes, and no reason is known for the rest. V, J and clone size were drawn from that table, and D and trimming were deduced from the DNA. In all, the sample holds approximately 270,000 clones, and approximately 90% of those were seen once. The ten largest clones take up approximately 4% of the sample.

This record comes from a study of blood T cell repertoires in COVID-19 (dated by TCRdb to 2020 to 2021). Concerning the study at large: Samples from collaborators originated in the United States, Italy and Spain and spanned both the acute and convalescent phases of COVID-19. The material from the prospective study consisted of cDNA or gDNA derived from T cells, B-cell-depleted T cells, or PBMCs. The dataset comprised deeply sampled blood TCRbeta repertoires from subjects exposed to, actively infected with, or recovered from COVID-19. The repertoires were released in a freely available public database intended as a resource for research on the immune response to SARS-CoV-2. Samples came from the ongoing ImmuneRACE study (first 160 participants) plus 1,254 subjects from 6 global collaborators. Sample metadata almost always included a de-identified subject ID, COVID-19 status, age in years and sex. HLA class I and class II types, where available, came from metadata supplied by the sample provider rather than from assay-based typing. The full study reports these points: Clinical and demographic metadata were provided uncurated, with the amount varying by source and participant.

In the prospective study, participants were about 18 to 100 years old, resided in 25 or so geographic areas of the United States, and were enrolled through a virtual design. In the prospective study, participants were assigned to cohorts based on the clinical history participants reported in a screening survey and a study questionnaire. Mobile phlebotomists in the prospective study collected whole blood, serum and a nasopharyngeal or oropharyngeal swab from every participant. Over a roughly 2-month period, participants in the prospective study had the option of providing additional blood draws and questionnaires. Before DNA extraction, prospective study blood samples were shipped either frozen or at room temperature. The V end loses 3 bases and the J end loses 5 bases, and a stretch of 13 bases separates them. According to the germline V gene (reference sequence), CDR1 reads MNHEY and CDR2 reads SMNVEV. The CDR3, from cysteine to phenylalanine, totals 15 residues. Only the CDR3 DNA stays, 45 bases, in frame from base 1.

The sample consisted of PBMCs or T cells enriched from blood (not recorded which). The sequence came from a woman aged 25 to 45 with acute COVID-19. Recombination connected TRBV27 to TRBJ2-2, with TRBD2 perhaps the D gene, on 5 matching bases. The DNA reads TGTGCCAGCAGTTTGGGTGGGAGTAGGACCGGGGAGCTGTTTTTT. Translated, this gives CASSLGGSRTGELFF.